Below are 10 T cell receptor beta chains sequenced from a single sample in a study of CD8+ T cells in alopecia areata. Treatment indicated: oral pan-JAK inhibitor, 5-10 mg twice daily. The sequencing template was cDNA reverse transcribed from extracted RNA. Some clones are missing from TCRdb's copy, which holds only in-frame ones; the method was immunoSEQ multiplex PCR. Among 170,000 or so clones listed, roughly three fifths were seen once. The source material was CD8+ T cells sorted from blood, sampled at week 24, from a patient treated with tofacitinib. The receptors were sampled from a human donor with alopecia areata.

The rearrangement uses TRBV27 and TRBJ2-7, with TRBD1 matching over 7 bases. Germline V gene lookup returns CDR1 MNHEY and CDR2 SMNVEV (reference sequence). J gave up 6 bases and V 5 bases, and 10 bases lay outside the gene matches. CDR3 length equals 14 residues. The CDR3 protein is CASSLTGTAGEQYF. For the CDR3, the DNA is TGTGCCAGCAGTCTTACCGGGACAGCCGGCGAGCAGTACTTC.

This chain joins TRBV4-1 and TRBJ1-5; D is uncertain. V lost 0 bases, J lost 3 bases, and 3 bases lay in between. The germline CDR1 and CDR2 sequences are MGHRA and YSYEKL. CDR3 length: 13 amino acids. In DNA, the CDR3 is TGCGCCAGCAGCCAAGATTTCAATCAGCCCCAGCATTTT. This sequence encodes CASSQDFNQPQHF.

The gene calls are TRBV27 and TRBJ2-1, with D possibly being TRBD1 or TRBD2 (7 bases each). This CDR3 contains 12 residues. With 10 bases removed from V and 9 bases from J, the gap between germline ends came to 16 bases. Germline CDR1 reads MNHEY; CDR2 reads SMNVEV (reference sequence). The CDR3 protein is CATQGGDGEQFF. The CDR3 nucleotides read TGTGCCACCCAGGGGGGGGACGGTGAGCAGTTCTTC.

This chain joins TRBV10-3 and TRBJ2-7; D tentatively fits TRBD1 or TRBD2 (5 bases each). Deletions cut 7 bases from V and 4 bases from J, with 14 bases between. The germline CDR1 and CDR2 sequences are ENHRY and SYGVKD. CDR3 length: 13 amino acids. CDR3 coding DNA: TGTGCCATCACCCCGGGGTCAGGGTACGAGCAGTACTTC. Translation: CAITPGSGYEQYF.

The chain carries TRBV10-3 and TRBJ2-1; 8 bases are shared with TRBD1. The V gene's germline CDR1 is ENHRY and CDR2 SYGVKD. J was trimmed by 6 bases and V by 3 bases; bases with no gene match: 4. The CDR3 extends over 14 amino acids. The CDR3 sequence: CAISDGQGSNEQFF. DNA of the CDR3: TGTGCCATCAGTGATGGACAGGGTAGCAATGAGCAGTTCTTC.

V usage is TRBV1 and J usage is TRBJ2-2. TRBV1 is deemed a pseudogene. The CDR3 spans 14 residues. CDR3 DNA sequence: TGCACCAGCCCTCAATCCCGGGACGGCGGGGAGCTGTTTTTT. This encodes CTSPQSRDGGELFF.

This rearrangement joins TRBV13 to TRBJ2-7; perhaps TRBD2 as D (7 bases). With 0 bases removed from V and 1 base from J, the gap between germline ends came to 13 bases. Germline CDR1 is PRHDT and CDR2 is FYEKMQ (reference sequence). The CDR3 runs to 16 residues. This CDR3 reads CASSLGGRGPSYEQYF. CDR3 in DNA: TGTGCCAGCAGCTTAGGAGGGCGGGGGCCATCCTACGAGCAGTACTTC.

This clone showed up just once. The gene calls are TRBV7-9 and TRBJ1-2; possibly TRBD1 for D (5 bases). V lost 5 bases and J lost 3, with 13 bases in between. The CDR3 totals 14 residues. Germline CDR1 reads SEHNR; CDR2 reads FQNEAQ (reference sequence). The CDR3 region is CASSPPGRDYGYTF. As DNA, the CDR3 is TGTGCCAGCAGCCCCCCGGGACGGGACTATGGCTACACCTTC.

This clone occurred a few times. CDR3 nucleotides: TGCGCCAGCAGCGGGACGGACGGAGTGGAGACCCAGTACTTC. It encodes CASSGTDGVETQYF. The chain uses TRBV10-2 and TRBJ2-5; D could derive from TRBD1 or TRBD2 (5 bases each). The ends were cut back, 6 bases at V and 5 bases at J, with 16 bases in the middle. The CDR3 has 14 amino acids. Looked up from germline, CDR1 is WSHSY and CDR2 is SAAADI.

This rearrangement joins TRBV27 to TRBJ2-6; D might be TRBD2 (5 bases). V dropped 2 bases and J dropped 2 bases, with 16 bases sitting between them. The CDR3 consists of 18 residues. CDR1 MNHEY and CDR2 SMNVEV come from the germline V gene (reference sequence). The CDR3 bases are TGTGCCAGCAGTTTAGCTCTGGGGAGTGTTGCTGGGGCCAACGTCCTGACTTTC. Residues: CASSLALGSVAGANVLTF.